This T cell receptor (beta chain) was retrieved from a study of blood T cell repertoires in COVID-19. About the study: Acute and convalescent COVID-19 specimens originated in the United States, Italy and Spain. Nucleic acid was either cDNA or gDNA, and it came from T cells, B-cell-depleted T cells, or PBMCs.

This clone appeared a single time. The CDR3 is 13 amino acids. The V gene's germline CDR1 is WSHSY and CDR2 SAAADI. V trimming: 3 bases; J trimming: 4 bases; junction bases outside the gene matches: 2. Study processing details: Reference gene primer amplification yielded estimated nucleated cell counts. The repertoire was sequenced with immunoSEQ multiplex PCR; TCRdb's copy has only in-frame clones and lacks some. That table is the source of V, J and clone size, and D and trimming were worked out from the DNA. There are tens of thousands of clones in the sample; 70% to 90% occur only once, and approximately 19% lies in the top ten.

The receptor comes from a human donor in a cohort sampled during active COVID-19. Source material: peripheral blood. The chain is built from TRBV10-2 and TRBJ1-2; 7 nucleotides align to TRBD1. The CDR3 loop reads CASSEGGVYGYTF. The CDR3 DNA follows: TGCGCCAGCAGTGAAGGGGGCGTCTATGGCTACACCTTC.